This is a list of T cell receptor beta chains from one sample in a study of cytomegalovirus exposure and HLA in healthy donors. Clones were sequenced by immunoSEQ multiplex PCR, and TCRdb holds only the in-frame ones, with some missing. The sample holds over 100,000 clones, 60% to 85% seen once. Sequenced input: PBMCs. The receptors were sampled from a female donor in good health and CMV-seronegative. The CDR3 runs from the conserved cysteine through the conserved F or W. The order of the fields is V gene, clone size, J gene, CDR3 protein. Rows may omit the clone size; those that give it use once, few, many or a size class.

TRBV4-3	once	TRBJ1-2	CASSQAWESYGYTF
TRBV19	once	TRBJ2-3	CASSPGGGSADTQYF
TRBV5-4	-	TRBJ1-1	CASSPQGLDTEAFF
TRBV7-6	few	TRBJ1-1	CASSLETGGNTEAFF
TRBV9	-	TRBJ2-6	CASSVKAGGDGANVLTF
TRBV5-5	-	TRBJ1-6	CASSLAGGGRFNSPLHF
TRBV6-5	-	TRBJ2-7	CASSQLPGVNEQYF
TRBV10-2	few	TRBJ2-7	CASTPGSYEQYF
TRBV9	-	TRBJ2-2	CASSVGWDRVSRRNTGELFF
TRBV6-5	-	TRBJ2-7	CASRDRVPYEQYF
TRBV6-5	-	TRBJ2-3	CASSPGRTDTQYF
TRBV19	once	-	CASSPGQGGAYEQYF
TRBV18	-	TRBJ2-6	CASSPGNKDYTTSGANVLTF
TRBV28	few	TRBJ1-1	CASSLFWSTEAFF
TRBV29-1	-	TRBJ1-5	CSVRQDNQPQHF
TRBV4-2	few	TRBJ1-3	CASSQVTVSGNTIYF
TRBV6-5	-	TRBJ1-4	CASSPTTGLNEKLFF
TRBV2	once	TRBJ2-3	CASSQRGATDTQYF
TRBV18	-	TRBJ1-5	CASSLGNRNQPQHF
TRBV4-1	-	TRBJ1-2	CASSQDPAASYGYTF
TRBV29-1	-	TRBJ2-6	CSVVQAISGANVLTF
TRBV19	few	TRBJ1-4	CASSKDRGRVDEKLFF
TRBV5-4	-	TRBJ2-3	CASSSDSYTQYF
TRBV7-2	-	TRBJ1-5	CASSPWTGGGQPQHF
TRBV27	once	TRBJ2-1	CASSPLSGSDEQFF
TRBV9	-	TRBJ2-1	CASSVDGGGVNEQFF
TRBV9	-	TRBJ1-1	CASSGAGVSEAFF
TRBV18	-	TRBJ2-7	CASSREVGGTYEQYF
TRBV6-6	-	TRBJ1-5	CASKGASNQPQHF
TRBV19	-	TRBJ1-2	CASSKPGTANLYGYTF
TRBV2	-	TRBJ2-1	CASSGASSSYNEQFF
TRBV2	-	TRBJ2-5	CAASYRDQETQYF
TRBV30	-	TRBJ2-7	CASRGAEQYF
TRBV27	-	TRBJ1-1	CASSFQGGAFF
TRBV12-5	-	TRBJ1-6	CASAPGGVGSPLHF
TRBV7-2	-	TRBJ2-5	CASSQALAGGPETQYF
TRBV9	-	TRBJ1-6	CASSSWRGPGNSPLHF
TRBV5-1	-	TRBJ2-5	CASSLVSGVGETQYF
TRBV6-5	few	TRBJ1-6	CASSYSRPGNSPLHF